The rows below give T cell receptor beta chains drawn from one sample of a study of cytomegalovirus exposure and HLA in healthy donors. Clones were sequenced by immunoSEQ multiplex PCR, and TCRdb holds only the in-frame ones, with some missing. Of around 70,000 clones in the sample, 75% to 90% were seen once. The sample was PBMCs. The source is a woman in her twenties or thirties in good health and CMV-seronegative. CDR3s include the opening cysteine and the closing phenylalanine or tryptophan. The D gene is left open where the match is weak. Size values are once, few and many counts, or a class for expanded clones, and some rows have none.

len,j_gene,d_gene,abundance,v_gene,CDR3aa,CDR3nt
15,TRBJ1-1,NA,NA,TRBV6-5,CASSQWGQGGTEAFF,TGTGCCAGCAGTCAGTGGGGTCAGGGCGGCACTGAAGCTTTCTTT
15,TRBJ2-2,TRBD2,NA,TRBV6-1,CASRELAGVAGELFF,TGTGCCAGCAGGGAGCTAGCGGGAGTCGCCGGGGAGCTGTTTTTT
16,TRBJ2-7,NA,NA,TRBV28,CASSLSAGLLPWEQYF,TGTGCCAGCAGTTTATCGGCGGGACTCCTTCCGTGGGAGCAGTACTTC
15,TRBJ2-3,TRBD2,NA,TRBV11-1,CASSSSGTSTDTQYF,TGTGCCAGCAGCTCCAGCGGGACTAGCACAGATACGCAGTATTTT
15,TRBJ2-5,TRBD2,NA,TRBV5-1,CASSLGSGDQETQYF,TGCGCCAGCAGCTTGGGTAGCGGGGACCAAGAGACCCAGTACTTC
16,TRBJ2-3,TRBD2,few,TRBV7-2,CASSTGLAGGKDTQYF,TGTGCCAGCAGCACCGGACTAGCGGGAGGGAAAGATACGCAGTATTTT
16,TRBJ2-1,TRBD2,NA,TRBV6-5,CASSSLTSGRENEQFF,TGTGCCAGCAGTTCCCTCACTAGCGGGAGGGAGAATGAGCAGTTCTTC
15,TRBJ1-6,NA,few,TRBV27,CASMFAGRYNSPLHF,TGTGCCAGCATGTTCGCGGGACGGTATAATTCACCCCTCCACTTT
15,TRBJ1-5,NA,NA,TRBV5-4,CASSRSPGESQPQHF,TGTGCCAGCAGCCGATCCCCGGGGGAAAGTCAGCCCCAGCATTTT
11,TRBJ2-5,NA,few,TRBV5-6,CASSFLRTQYF,TGTGCCAGCAGCTTCTTGCGGACCCAGTACTTC
14,TRBJ2-7,TRBD2,once,TRBV7-9,CASSLGGLAYEQYF,TGTGCCAGCAGCTTAGGAGGACTAGCCTACGAGCAGTACTTC
14,TRBJ2-3,NA,NA,TRBV14,CASSQFPFTDTQYF,TGTGCCAGCAGCCAATTCCCTTTCACAGATACGCAGTATTTT
14,TRBJ1-5,TRBD1,NA,TRBV28,CASSLGQRHQPQHF,TGTGCCAGCAGTTTGGGACAGCGTCATCAGCCCCAGCATTTT
15,TRBJ2-1,TRBD2,NA,TRBV6-4,CASSEGEGSYNEQFF,TGTGCCAGCAGTGAGGGGGAGGGGAGTTACAATGAGCAGTTCTTC
14,TRBJ2-7,TRBD1,once,TRBV6-5,CASSRGRGPYEQYF,TGTGCCAGCAGTCGAGGCAGGGGGCCGTACGAGCAGTACTTC
15,TRBJ2-3,NA,NA,TRBV19,CASSHWGGSTDTQYF,TGTGCCAGTAGCCATTGGGGCGGAAGCACAGATACGCAGTATTTT
14,TRBJ2-7,NA,once,TRBV7-3,CASSLLASSYEQYF,TGTGCCAGCAGCTTACTGGCCAGTTCCTACGAGCAGTACTTC
15,TRBJ2-2,NA,NA,TRBV5-1,CASSLGGRGTGELFF,TGCGCCAGCAGCTTAGGCGGAAGAGGAACCGGGGAGCTGTTTTTT
17,TRBJ2-5,TRBD2,NA,TRBV9,CASSAGLAGGHQETQYF,TGTGCCAGCAGCGCGGGACTAGCGGGAGGGCATCAAGAGACCCAGTACTTC
16,TRBJ2-2,NA,NA,TRBV29-1,CSVEEGGGAGTGELFF,TGCAGCGTTGAAGAAGGGGGGGGCGCGGGCACCGGGGAGCTGTTTTTT